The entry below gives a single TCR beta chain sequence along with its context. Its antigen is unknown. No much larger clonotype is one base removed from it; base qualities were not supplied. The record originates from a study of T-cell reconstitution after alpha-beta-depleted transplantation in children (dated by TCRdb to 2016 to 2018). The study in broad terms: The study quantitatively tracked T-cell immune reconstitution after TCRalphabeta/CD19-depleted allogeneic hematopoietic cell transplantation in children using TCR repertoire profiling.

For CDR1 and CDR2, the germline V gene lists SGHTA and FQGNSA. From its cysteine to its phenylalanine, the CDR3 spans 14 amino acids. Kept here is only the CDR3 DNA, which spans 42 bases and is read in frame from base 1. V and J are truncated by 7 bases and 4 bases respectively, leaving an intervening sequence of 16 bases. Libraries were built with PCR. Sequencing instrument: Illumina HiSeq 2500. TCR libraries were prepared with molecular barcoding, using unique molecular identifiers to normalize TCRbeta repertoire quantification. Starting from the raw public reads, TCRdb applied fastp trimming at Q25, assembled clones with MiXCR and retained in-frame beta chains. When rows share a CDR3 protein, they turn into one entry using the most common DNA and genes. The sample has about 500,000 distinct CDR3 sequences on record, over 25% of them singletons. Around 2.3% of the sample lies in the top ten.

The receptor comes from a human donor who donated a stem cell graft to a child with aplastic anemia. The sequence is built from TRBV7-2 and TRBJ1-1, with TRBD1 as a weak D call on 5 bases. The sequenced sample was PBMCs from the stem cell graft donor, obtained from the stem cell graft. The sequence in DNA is TGTGCCAGCACCCAAGCAGGGAGCCCCACTGAAGCTTTCTTT. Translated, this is CASTQAGSPTEAFF.